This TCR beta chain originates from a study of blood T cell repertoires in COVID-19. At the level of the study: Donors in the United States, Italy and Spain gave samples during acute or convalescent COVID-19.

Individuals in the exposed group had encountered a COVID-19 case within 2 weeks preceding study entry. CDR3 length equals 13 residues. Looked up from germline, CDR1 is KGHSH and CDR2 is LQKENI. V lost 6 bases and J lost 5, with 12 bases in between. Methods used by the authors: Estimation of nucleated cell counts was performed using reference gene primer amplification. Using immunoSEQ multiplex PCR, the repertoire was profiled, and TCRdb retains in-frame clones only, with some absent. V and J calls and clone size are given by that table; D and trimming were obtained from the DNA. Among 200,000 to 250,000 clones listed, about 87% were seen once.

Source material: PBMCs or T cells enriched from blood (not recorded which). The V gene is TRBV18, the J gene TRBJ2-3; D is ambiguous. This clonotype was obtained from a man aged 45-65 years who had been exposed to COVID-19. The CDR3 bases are TGTGCCAGCTCCCCTGGGCAAGGAGATACGCAGTATTTT. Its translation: CASSPGQGDTQYF.